This TCR beta chain emerged from a study of STAT5B mutations in CD4+ large granular lymphocyte leukemia. Findings and limits, study-wide: Patient CD4-sorted repertoires looked more clonal than healthy CD4+ repertoires, even without putative leukemic clones.

Healthy controls were blood donor buffy coats. The assay was immunoSEQ multiplex PCR, and TCRdb's table has in-frame clones only and misses some. The table includes 45,000 or so clones, around 86% detected once. CDR1 and CDR2 (germline): SGHDN, FVKESK. Trimming stripped 2 bases from V and 8 bases from J, with 15 bases between. This CDR3 has 14 amino acids. Note on this clone: Its matching antigen is unknown.

This receptor was obtained from a human donor in good health. The sequencing sample was made of CD4+ T cells from blood buffy coats. The chain combines TRBV14 with TRBJ1-1, with D hard to call. Here the CDR3 reads CASSQNFRGHEAFF. The CDR3 DNA reads as TGTGCCAGCAGCCAAAACTTCCGGGGTCACGAAGCTTTCTTT.